This is a list of T cell receptor beta chains from one sample in a study of untreated major depressive disorder. TCRdb's table, derived via immunoSEQ multiplex PCR, lists solely in-frame clones and lacks some. The table includes 20,000 or so clones, 70% to 90% detected once. Sequencing used CD4+ T cells from PBMCs. Receptors were obtained from a woman aged 30 to 39 in good health. The CDR3 runs from the conserved cysteine through the conserved F or W. A D gene is named only where the DNA matches it firmly. Clone size is given for some rows only: seen once, a few or many times, or a class if the clone is expanded.

>TRBJ1-4|.|.|TRBV7-9
TGTGCCAGCAGCTTTTCGAGGGACGTAGAAAAACTGTTTTTT
CASSFSRDVEKLFF
>TRBJ2-7|.|.|TRBV29-1
TGCAGCGTTAGGACTTCCCGCTACGAGCAGTACTTC
CSVRTSRYEQYF
>TRBJ1-4|.|once|TRBV5-6
TGTGCCAGCAGATCTCAGGGGATTGGAAAACTGTTTTTT
CASRSQGIGKLFF
>TRBJ1-5|TRBD1|.|TRBV28
TGTGCCAGCAGTTTGGTGGCAGGGGGCGGCAATCAGCCCCAGCATTTT
CASSLVAGGGNQPQHF
>TRBJ1-4|TRBD1|.|TRBV7-2
TGTGCCAGCAGCTTATGGGGGCAGGGGGGTGAAAAACTGTTTTTT
CASSLWGQGGEKLFF
>TRBJ2-3|.|.|TRBV4-1
TGCGCCAGCAGCCAAGATGAACAATCCCATACGCAGTATTTT
CASSQDEQSHTQYF
>TRBJ1-4|.|.|TRBV27
TGTGCCAGCAGTCCAGGGAGGCTGAGGAGTGGAACTAATGAAAAACTGTTTTTT
CASSPGRLRSGTNEKLFF
>TRBJ1-2|.|.|TRBV6-5
TGTGCCAGCAGTTATGGACTCAGCTATGGCTACACCTTC
CASSYGLSYGYTF
>TRBJ2-7|.|.|TRBV5-4
TGTGCCAGCAGCTTTGTCGGAGGGGACTACGAGCAGTACTTC
CASSFVGGDYEQYF
>TRBJ1-2|TRBD1|few|TRBV25-1
TGTGCCAGCAGTGCCAACCCCGGGACAGGGAATCGGAATGGCTACACCTTC
CASSANPGTGNRNGYTF
>TRBJ2-7|.|.|TRBV2
TGTGCCAGCAACCTGCAGGGTTCCCTCTCCCACGAGCAGTACTTC
CASNLQGSLSHEQYF
>TRBJ2-6|.|.|TRBV6-1
TGTGCCAGCAGTGACCCCCCTGGACAGACCTCTGGGGCCAACGTCCTGACTTTC
CASSDPPGQTSGANVLTF
>TRBJ2-1|TRBD2|few|TRBV11-3
TGTGCCAGCAGCCGGGTAGCGGGAGATGCTAATGAGCAGTTCTTC
CASSRVAGDANEQFF
>TRBJ2-3|.|.|TRBV5-4
TGTGCCAGCAGCTTATTTGCGGGTCAAGATACGCAGTATTTT
CASSLFAGQDTQYF
>TRBJ2-7|.|few|TRBV18
TGTGCCAGCTCACCACGGGGGCCAGGGGCCTACGAGCAGTACTTC
CASSPRGPGAYEQYF
>TRBJ1-3|.|.|TRBV6-6
TGTGCCTCACAAGCGGGAAACACCATATATTTT
CASQAGNTIYF
>TRBJ1-5|TRBD1|.|TRBV10-3
TGTGCCATCAGCCTAGGGACAGGTAGCAATCAGCCCCAGCATTTT
CAISLGTGSNQPQHF
>TRBJ2-3|TRBD2|.|TRBV19
TGTGCCAGGAGAGTGGGGGTAGAGACTAGCGGGATTCAGGATACGCAGTATTTT
CARRVGVETSGIQDTQYF
>TRBJ2-3|.|once|TRBV7-2
TGTGCCAGCAGCTTGCCGGGTATGGGAGATACGCAGTATTTT
CASSLPGMGDTQYF
>TRBJ2-7|.|.|TRBV2
TGTGCCAGCACCCGCAGTCGAAACTCCTACGAGCAGTACTTC
CASTRSRNSYEQYF
>TRBJ2-3|TRBD1|.|TRBV7-3
TGTGCCAGCAGCTCCCGACAGGGGGAAGGGACAGATACGCAGTATTTT
CASSSRQGEGTDTQYF
>TRBJ2-1|TRBD1|.|TRBV2
TGTGCCAGCAGTGAGGGGGACAGCCGATGGGGTGAGCAGTTCTTC
CASSEGDSRWGEQFF
>TRBJ2-7|.|.|TRBV4-1
TGCGCCAGCAGGCGAAACACGGAATACGAGCAGTACTTC
CASRRNTEYEQYF
>TRBJ1-1|.|.|TRBV5-1
TGCGCCAGCAGCTCGGGACAGAACACTGAAGCTTTCTTT
CASSSGQNTEAFF
>TRBJ2-7|.|.|TRBV9
TGTGCCAGCAGCGTAGCCCCGGACAGCTACGAGCAGTACTTC
CASSVAPDSYEQYF
>TRBJ2-1|TRBD2|.|TRBV30
TGTGCCTGGATGGCACTAGCGGGAGCCGTCTCCTACAATGAGCAGTTCTTC
CAWMALAGAVSYNEQFF
>TRBJ2-5|.|.|TRBV7-9
TGTGCCAGCGGCCAAACAGGGCTGCGACGAGAGACCCAGTACTTC
CASGQTGLRRETQYF
>TRBJ2-2|.|once|TRBV29-1
TGCAGCGTTGAGGCGGGATCGAACACCGGGGAGCTGTTTTTT
CSVEAGSNTGELFF
>TRBJ2-1|TRBD2|.|TRBV27
TGTGCCAGCAGGACTAGCGGGAGGGGCCCCTACAATGAGCAGTTCTTC
CASRTSGRGPYNEQFF
>TRBJ2-1|TRBD2|.|TRBV2
TGTGCCAGCAAGCCAGCGGGAGGATCCTACAATGAGCAGTTCTTC
CASKPAGGSYNEQFF
>TRBJ2-7|.|.|TRBV2
TGTGCCAGCAGTCCCGTTCGGAGCGAGCAGTACTTC
CASSPVRSEQYF
>TRBJ2-1|.|.|TRBV5-6
TGTGCCAGCAGCCGGGGTGCGGGGCCGAGAAATGAGCAGTTCTTC
CASSRGAGPRNEQFF
>TRBJ2-1|.|.|TRBV19
TGTGCCAGTAGTATAGGGCCCAACAATGAGCAGTTCTTC
CASSIGPNNEQFF
>TRBJ1-5|.|.|TRBV7-2
TGTGCCAGCAGTCAAACAGGGACCGGCAATCAGCCCCAGCATTTT
CASSQTGTGNQPQHF
>TRBJ2-3|TRBD2|.|TRBV9
TGTGCCAGCAGCGCGACTAGCGCCGCATCTAGCACAGATACGCAGTATTTT
CASSATSAASSTDTQYF
>TRBJ2-1|.|.|TRBV7-8
TGTGCCAGCAGCTTAGACCTGAGCAGATTGGGGGAGCAGTTCTTC
CASSLDLSRLGEQFF
>TRBJ2-3|TRBD1|.|TRBV2
TGTGCCAGCAGCCCGGACAGGGACACAGATACGCAGTATTTT
CASSPDRDTDTQYF
>TRBJ1-5|TRBD1|medium-sized|TRBV5-3
TGTGCCAGAAGCTTTGGAGTCAGGGCAGGGGGCTTCAATCAGCCCCAGCATTTT
CARSFGVRAGGFNQPQHF
>TRBJ1-5|.|.|TRBV2
TGTGCCAGCAGTGAAACAGCACAAAGCAATCAGCCCCAGCATTTT
CASSETAQSNQPQHF
>TRBJ1-2|.|.|TRBV9
TGTGCCAGCAGCGCAGCCCCGGGGTATGGCTACACCTTC
CASSAAPGYGYTF
>TRBJ2-1|.|.|TRBV11-3
TGTGCCAGCAGCGGCAGGTCCCCGAACAATGAGCAGTTCTTC
CASSGRSPNNEQFF
>TRBJ1-1|TRBD1|.|TRBV5-1
TGCGCCAGCGGACCACAGCCCGGACAGGGGGCGACTGAAGCTTTCTTT
CASGPQPGQGATEAFF
>TRBJ1-1|.|.|TRBV28
TGTGCCAGCAGTTTAATTGTCACTGAAGCTTTCTTT
CASSLIVTEAFF
>TRBJ1-2|.|.|TRBV5-4
TGTGCCAGCAGCTTCAGTCGGAACTATGGCTACACCTTC
CASSFSRNYGYTF
>TRBJ2-7|.|.|TRBV29-1
TGCAGCGTTGTAAAACGGGATGCGTACGAGCAGTACTTC
CSVVKRDAYEQYF
>TRBJ1-3|.|.|TRBV5-1
TGCGCCAGCAGCGGCGGGACTGGAAACACCATATATTTT
CASSGGTGNTIYF
>TRBJ2-1|.|.|TRBV4-3
TGCGCCAGCAGCCAAGATCGAGGGGCGGATGAGCAGTTCTTC
CASSQDRGADEQFF
>TRBJ2-2|TRBD2|.|TRBV7-2
TGTGCCAGCAGGGGACTAGCGGGAGGCACCGGGGAGCTGTTTTTT
CASRGLAGGTGELFF
>TRBJ1-1|.|.|TRBV4-3
TGCGCCAGCAGCCAGGGCCCGGGGCAAGGGGACGAAGCTTTCTTT
CASSQGPGQGDEAFF
>TRBJ1-5|.|.|TRBV4-3
TGCGCCAGCAGCCAAGACGAGGGTCAGCCCCAGCATTTT
CASSQDEGQPQHF
>TRBJ2-2|.|.|TRBV5-1
TGCGCCAGCAGCTTGGTAACCACCGGGGAGCTGTTTTTT
CASSLVTTGELFF
>TRBJ2-2|TRBD2|.|TRBV7-9
TGTGCCAGCAGCTTAGGGACTAGCTCCGGGGAGCTGTTTTTT
CASSLGTSSGELFF
>TRBJ1-2|TRBD1|.|TRBV30
TGTGCCTGGAAGAAGAGGGACAGGGATAATGGCTACACCTTC
CAWKKRDRDNGYTF
>TRBJ2-5|.|few|TRBV4-1
TGCGCCAGCAGCCAAGCTCTTCGGAGCGGGGAGACCCAGTACTTC
CASSQALRSGETQYF
>TRBJ2-4|TRBD1|.|TRBV18
TGTGCCAGCTCGGGACAGGGTGTTTTAGCCAAAAACATTCAGTACTTC
CASSGQGVLAKNIQYF
>TRBJ2-5|TRBD2|.|TRBV7-3
TGTGCCAGCAGCAACGGGGAGGGCATTACAGGCCAAGAGACCCAGTACTTC
CASSNGEGITGQETQYF
>TRBJ2-2|TRBD2|.|TRBV11-2
TGTGCCAGCAGCTTCTCCAGCGGGAGTAACACCGGGGAGCTGTTTTTT
CASSFSSGSNTGELFF
>TRBJ2-2|.|few|TRBV6-4
TGTGCCAGCAGACTTCATAGTAACTCCGGGGAGCTGTTTTTT
CASRLHSNSGELFF
>TRBJ2-5|.|.|TRBV2
TGTGCCAGCAATAAGGGGTTACAAGAGACCCAGTACTTC
CASNKGLQETQYF